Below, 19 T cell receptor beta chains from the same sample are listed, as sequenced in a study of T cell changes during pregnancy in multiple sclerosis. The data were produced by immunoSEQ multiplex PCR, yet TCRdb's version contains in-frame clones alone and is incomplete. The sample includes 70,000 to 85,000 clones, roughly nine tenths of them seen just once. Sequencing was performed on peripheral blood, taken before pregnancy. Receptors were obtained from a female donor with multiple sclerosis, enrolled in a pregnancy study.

As DNA, the CDR3 is TGTGCCAGCAGTGAAACGTGGCAGGGGTTGAAGACCCAGTACTTC. It encodes CASSETWQGLKTQYF. The V gene is TRBV2, the J gene TRBJ2-5, with D perhaps TRBD1 (6 bases). Germline loops: CDR1 SNHLY, CDR2 FYNNEI. The germline V and J ends were trimmed by 2 bases and 6 bases, with 16 bases remaining between them. The CDR3 extends over 15 amino acids. Combining the CDR3 with reference TRBV2 and TRBJ2-5 gives the whole variable domain EPEVTQTPSHQVTQMGQEVILRCVPISNHLYFYWYRQILGQKVEFLVSFYNNEISEKSEIFDDQFSVERPDGSNFTLKIRSTKLEDSAMYFCASSETWQGLKTQYFGPGTRLLVL.

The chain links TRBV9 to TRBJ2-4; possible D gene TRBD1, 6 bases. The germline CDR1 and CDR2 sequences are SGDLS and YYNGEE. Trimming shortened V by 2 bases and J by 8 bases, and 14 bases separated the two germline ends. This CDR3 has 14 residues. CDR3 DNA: TGTGCCAGCAGCGTCCGGGACCACAGGGACATTCAGTACTTC. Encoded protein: CASSVRDHRDIQYF.

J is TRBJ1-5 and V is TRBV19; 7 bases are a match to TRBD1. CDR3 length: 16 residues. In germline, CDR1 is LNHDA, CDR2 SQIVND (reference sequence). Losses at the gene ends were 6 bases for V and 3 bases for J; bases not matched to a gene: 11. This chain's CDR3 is CASRRSRQGHNQPQHF. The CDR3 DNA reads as TGTGCCAGTAGGAGATCTAGACAGGGACACAATCAGCCCCAGCATTTT.

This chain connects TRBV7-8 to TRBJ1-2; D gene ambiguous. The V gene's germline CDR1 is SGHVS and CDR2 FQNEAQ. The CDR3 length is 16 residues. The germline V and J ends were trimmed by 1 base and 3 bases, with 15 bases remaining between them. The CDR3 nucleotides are TGTGCCAGCAGCTTAGAAAGAACCGCCCGGGACTATGGCTACACCTTC. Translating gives CASSLERTARDYGYTF. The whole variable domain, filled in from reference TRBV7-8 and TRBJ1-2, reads GAGVSQSPRYKVAKRGQDVALRCDPISGHVSLFWYQQALGQGPEFLTYFQNEAQLDKSGLPSDRFFAERPEGSVSTLKIQRTQQEDSAVYLCASSLERTARDYGYTFGSGTRLTVV.

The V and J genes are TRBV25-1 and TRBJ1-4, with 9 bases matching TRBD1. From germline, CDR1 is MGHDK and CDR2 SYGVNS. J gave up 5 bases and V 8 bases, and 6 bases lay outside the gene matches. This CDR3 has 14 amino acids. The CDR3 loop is CASDPGTGNEKLFF. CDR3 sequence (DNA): TGTGCCAGCGACCCCGGGACAGGGAATGAAAAACTGTTTTTT.

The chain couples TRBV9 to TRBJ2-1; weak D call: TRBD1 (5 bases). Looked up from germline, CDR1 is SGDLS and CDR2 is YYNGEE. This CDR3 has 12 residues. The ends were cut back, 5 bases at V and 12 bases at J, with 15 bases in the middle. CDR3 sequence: CASSDNLQGQFF. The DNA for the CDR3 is TGTGCCAGCAGTGACAACCTCCAGGGGCAGTTCTTC.

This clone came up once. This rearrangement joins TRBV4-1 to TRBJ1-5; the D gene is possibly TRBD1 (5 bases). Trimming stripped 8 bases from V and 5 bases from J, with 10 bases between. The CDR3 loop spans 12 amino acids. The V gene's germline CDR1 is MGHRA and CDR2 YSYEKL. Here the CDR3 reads CASAREDQPQHF. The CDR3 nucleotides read TGCGCCAGCGCCAGGGAAGATCAGCCCCAGCATTTT.

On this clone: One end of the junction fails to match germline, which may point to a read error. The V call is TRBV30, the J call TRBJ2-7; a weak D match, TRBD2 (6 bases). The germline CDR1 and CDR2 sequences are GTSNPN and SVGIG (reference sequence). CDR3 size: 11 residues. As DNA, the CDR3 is TGTGCCTGGAGTGTTTCTGGTAGGAGGGTCTTC. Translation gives CAWSVSGRRVF.

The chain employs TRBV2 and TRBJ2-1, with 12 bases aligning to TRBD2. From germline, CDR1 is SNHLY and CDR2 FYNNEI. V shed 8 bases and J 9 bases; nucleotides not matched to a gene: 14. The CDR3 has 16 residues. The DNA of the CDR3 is TGTGCCAGCTCAGGGGGTCTAGCGGGGGGGACCGGTGAGCAGTTCTTC. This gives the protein CASSGGLAGGTGEQFF.

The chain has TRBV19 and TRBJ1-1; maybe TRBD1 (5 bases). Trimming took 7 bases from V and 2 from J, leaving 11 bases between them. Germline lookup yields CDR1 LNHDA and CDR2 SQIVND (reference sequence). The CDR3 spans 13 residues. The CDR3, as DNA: TGTGCCAGTATCACCGGGGGAAACACTGAAGCTTTCTTT. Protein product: CASITGGNTEAFF.

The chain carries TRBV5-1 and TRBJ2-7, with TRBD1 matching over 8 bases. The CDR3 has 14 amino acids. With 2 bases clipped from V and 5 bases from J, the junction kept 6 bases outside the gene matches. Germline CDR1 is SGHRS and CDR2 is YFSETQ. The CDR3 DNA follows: TGCGCCAGCAGCTTCGGGGACAGGAAACACGAGCAGTACTTC. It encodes CASSFGDRKHEQYF.

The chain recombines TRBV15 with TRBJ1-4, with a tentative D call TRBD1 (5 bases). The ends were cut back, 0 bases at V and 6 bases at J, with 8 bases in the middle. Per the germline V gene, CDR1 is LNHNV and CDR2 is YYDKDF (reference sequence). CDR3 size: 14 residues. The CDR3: CATSRDFRDEKLFF. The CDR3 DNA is TGTGCCACCAGCAGAGATTTCAGGGATGAAAAACTGTTTTTT.

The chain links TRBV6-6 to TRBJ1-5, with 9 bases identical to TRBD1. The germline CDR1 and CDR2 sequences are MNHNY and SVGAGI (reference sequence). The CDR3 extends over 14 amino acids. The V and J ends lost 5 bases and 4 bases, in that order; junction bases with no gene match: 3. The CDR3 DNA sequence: TGTGCCAGCAGTCCGACAGGGGGGAATCAGCCCCAGCATTTT. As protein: CASSPTGGNQPQHF.

The CDR3 loop is CASTTQGTGELFF. DNA for the CDR3: TGTGCCAGCACCACCCAGGGCACCGGGGAGCTGTTTTTT. This chain links TRBV27 with TRBJ2-2; possible D gene TRBD1, 5 bases. Germline CDR1 and CDR2: MNHEY and SMNVEV (reference sequence). The CDR3 has 13 amino acids. The V and J ends lost 7 bases and 4 bases respectively, with 10 bases between them.

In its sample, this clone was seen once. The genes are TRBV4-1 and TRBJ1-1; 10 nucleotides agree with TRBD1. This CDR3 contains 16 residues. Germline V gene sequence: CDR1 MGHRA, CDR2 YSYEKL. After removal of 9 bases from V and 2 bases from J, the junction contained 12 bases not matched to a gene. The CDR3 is CASRPPGTGENTEAFF. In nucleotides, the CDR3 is TGCGCCAGTAGGCCCCCCGGGACAGGGGAAAACACTGAAGCTTTCTTT.

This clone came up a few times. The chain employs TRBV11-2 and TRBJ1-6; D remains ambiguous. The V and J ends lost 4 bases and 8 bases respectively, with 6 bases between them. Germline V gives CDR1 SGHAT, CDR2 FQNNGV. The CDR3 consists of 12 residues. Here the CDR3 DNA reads TGTGCCAGCAGCTCCCGGTATTCACCCCTCCACTTT. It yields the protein CASSSRYSPLHF.

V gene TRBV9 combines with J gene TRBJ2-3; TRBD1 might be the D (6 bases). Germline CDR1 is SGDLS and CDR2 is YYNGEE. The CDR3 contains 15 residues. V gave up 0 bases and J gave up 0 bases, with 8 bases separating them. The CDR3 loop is CASSVEGVSTDTQYF. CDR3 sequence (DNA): TGTGCCAGCAGCGTAGAGGGGGTTAGCACAGATACGCAGTATTTT.

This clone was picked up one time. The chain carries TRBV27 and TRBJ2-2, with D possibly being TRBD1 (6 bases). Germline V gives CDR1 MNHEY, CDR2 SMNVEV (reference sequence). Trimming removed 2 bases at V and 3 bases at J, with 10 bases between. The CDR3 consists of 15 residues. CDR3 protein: CASSLGGGDTGELFF. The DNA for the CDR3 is TGTGCCAGCAGTTTAGGTGGGGGCGACACCGGGGAGCTGTTTTTT.

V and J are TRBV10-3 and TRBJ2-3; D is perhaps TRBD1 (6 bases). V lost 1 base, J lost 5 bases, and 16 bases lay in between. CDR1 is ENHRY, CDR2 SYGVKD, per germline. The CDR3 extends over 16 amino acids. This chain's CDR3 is CAISEFEVGAEDTQYF. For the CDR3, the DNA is TGTGCCATCAGTGAGTTCGAAGTGGGGGCCGAAGATACGCAGTATTTT.